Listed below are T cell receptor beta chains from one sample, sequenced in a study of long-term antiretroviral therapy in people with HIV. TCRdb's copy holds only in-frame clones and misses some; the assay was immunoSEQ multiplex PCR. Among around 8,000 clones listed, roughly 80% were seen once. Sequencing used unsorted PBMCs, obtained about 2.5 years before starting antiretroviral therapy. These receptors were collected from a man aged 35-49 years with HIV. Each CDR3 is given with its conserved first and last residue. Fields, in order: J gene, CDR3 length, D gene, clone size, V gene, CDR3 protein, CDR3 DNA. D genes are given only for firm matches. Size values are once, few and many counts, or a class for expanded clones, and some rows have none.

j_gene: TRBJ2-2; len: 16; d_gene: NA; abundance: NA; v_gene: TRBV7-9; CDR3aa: CASSRNPVANTGELFF; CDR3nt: TGTGCCAGCAGTAGGAATCCGGTAGCGAACACCGGGGAGCTGTTTTTT
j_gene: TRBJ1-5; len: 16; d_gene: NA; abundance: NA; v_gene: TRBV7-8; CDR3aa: CASSSLDSSGNQPQHF; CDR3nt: TGTGCCAGCAGCTCCTTGGACAGTTCGGGCAATCAGCCCCAGCATTTT
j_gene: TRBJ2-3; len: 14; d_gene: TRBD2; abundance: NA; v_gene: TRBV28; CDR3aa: CASKAGGRGDTQYF; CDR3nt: TGTGCCAGCAAAGCGGGGGGGAGGGGGGATACGCAGTATTTT
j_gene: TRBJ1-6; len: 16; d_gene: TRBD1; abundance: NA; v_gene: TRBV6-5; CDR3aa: CASSYGTGGFYSPLHF; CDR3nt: TGTGCCAGCAGTTACGGGACAGGGGGCTTTTATTCACCCCTCCACTTT
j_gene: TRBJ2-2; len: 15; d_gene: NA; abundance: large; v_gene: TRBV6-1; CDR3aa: CASSEWGSTTGELFF; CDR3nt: TGTGCCAGCAGTGAATGGGGGAGTACCACCGGGGAGCTGTTTTTT
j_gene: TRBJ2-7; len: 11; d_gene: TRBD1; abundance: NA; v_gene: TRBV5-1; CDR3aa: CASGDRGEQYF; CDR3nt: TGCGCCAGCGGGGACAGGGGCGAGCAGTACTTC
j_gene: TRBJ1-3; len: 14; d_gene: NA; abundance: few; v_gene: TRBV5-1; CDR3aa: CASSLEDAGNTIYF; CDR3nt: TGCGCCAGCAGCTTAGAGGATGCTGGAAACACCATATATTTT
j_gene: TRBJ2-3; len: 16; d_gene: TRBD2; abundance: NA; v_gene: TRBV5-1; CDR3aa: CASSWGAGAITDTQYF; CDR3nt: TGCGCCAGCAGCTGGGGAGCGGGGGCCATCACAGATACGCAGTATTTT
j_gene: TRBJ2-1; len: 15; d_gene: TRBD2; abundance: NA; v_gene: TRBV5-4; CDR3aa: CASSLALRGGNEQFF; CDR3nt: TGTGCCAGCAGCTTGGCCTTGCGGGGGGGTAATGAGCAGTTCTTC
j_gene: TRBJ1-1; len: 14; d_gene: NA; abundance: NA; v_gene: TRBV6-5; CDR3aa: CASSYGTPNTEAFF; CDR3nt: TGTGCCAGCAGTTACGGGACACCGAACACTGAAGCTTTCTTT
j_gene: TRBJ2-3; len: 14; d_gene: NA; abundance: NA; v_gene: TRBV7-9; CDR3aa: CASSDSASTDTQYF; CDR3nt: TGTGCCAGCAGCGATTCTGCCAGTACAGATACGCAGTATTTT
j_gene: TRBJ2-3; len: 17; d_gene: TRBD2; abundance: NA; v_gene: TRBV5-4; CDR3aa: CASSSGLAGGLQDTQYF; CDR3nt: TGTGCCAGCAGCTCGGGACTAGCGGGGGGGTTGCAGGATACGCAGTATTTT
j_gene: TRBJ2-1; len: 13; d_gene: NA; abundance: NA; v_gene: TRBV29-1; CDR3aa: CSVEGLSGDEQFF; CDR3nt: TGCAGCGTTGAGGGGCTTTCAGGCGATGAGCAGTTCTTC
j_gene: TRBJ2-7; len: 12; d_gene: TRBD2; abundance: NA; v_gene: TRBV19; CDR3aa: CASSLGLAEQYF; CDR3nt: TGTGCCAGTAGTCTGGGACTAGCCGAGCAGTACTTC
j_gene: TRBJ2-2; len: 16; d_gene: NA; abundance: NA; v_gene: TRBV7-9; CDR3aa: CASSLGGDTNTGELFF; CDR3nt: TGTGCCAGCAGCTTAGGAGGGGACACTAACACCGGGGAGCTGTTTTTT
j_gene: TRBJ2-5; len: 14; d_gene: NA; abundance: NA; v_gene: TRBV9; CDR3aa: CASSSGQPHETQYF; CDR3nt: TGTGCCAGCAGCTCCGGACAGCCTCACGAGACCCAGTACTTC
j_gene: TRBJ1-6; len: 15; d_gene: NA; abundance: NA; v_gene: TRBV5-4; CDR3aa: CASSLGGQGGSPLHF; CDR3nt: TGTGCCAGCAGCTTGGGAGGGCAGGGAGGGTCACCCCTCCACTTT
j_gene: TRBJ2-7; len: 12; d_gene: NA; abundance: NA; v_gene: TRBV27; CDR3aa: CASSLLGDEQYF; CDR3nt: TGTGCCAGCAGTTTGCTTGGGGACGAGCAGTACTTC
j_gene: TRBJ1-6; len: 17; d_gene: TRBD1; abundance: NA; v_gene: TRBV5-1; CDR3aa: CASRTGLKSSYNSPLHF; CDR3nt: TGCGCCAGTCGGACAGGACTCAAAAGCTCCTATAATTCACCCCTCCACTTT
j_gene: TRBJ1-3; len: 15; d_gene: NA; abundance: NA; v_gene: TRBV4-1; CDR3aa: CASSQDRGGGNTIYF; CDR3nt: TGCGCCAGCAGCCAAGATCGGGGAGGTGGAAACACCATATATTTT
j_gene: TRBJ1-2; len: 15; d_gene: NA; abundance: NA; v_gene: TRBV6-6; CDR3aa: CASIPGGLANYGYTF; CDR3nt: TGTGCCAGCATCCCCGGGGGTTTAGCTAACTATGGCTACACCTTC
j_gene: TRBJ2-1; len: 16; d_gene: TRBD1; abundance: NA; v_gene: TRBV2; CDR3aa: CASSEADRVGYNEQFF; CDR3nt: TGTGCCAGCAGTGAAGCCGACAGGGTGGGGTACAATGAGCAGTTCTTC
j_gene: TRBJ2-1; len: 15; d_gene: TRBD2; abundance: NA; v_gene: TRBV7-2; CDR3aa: CASTPSGAGGGEQFF; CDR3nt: TGTGCCAGCACCCCCTCAGGGGCGGGGGGGGGTGAGCAGTTCTTC
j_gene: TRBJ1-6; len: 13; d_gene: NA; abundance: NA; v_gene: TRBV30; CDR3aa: CASNQGANSPLHF; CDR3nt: TGTGCCTCAAACCAGGGTGCCAATTCACCCCTCCACTTT
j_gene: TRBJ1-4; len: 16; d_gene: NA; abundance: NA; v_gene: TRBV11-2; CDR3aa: CASSPDSPLTNEKLFF; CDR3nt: TGTGCCAGCAGCCCCGACAGTCCTCTAACTAATGAAAAACTGTTTTTT
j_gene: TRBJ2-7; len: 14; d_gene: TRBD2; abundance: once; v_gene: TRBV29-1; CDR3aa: CSVRSGGSSYEQYF; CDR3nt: TGCAGCGTGCGTAGCGGGGGAAGCTCCTACGAGCAGTACTTC
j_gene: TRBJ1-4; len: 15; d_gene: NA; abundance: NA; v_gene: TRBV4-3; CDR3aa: CASSQDRLPNEKLFF; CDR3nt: TGCGCCAGCAGCCAAGACAGGTTACCAAATGAAAAACTGTTTTTT
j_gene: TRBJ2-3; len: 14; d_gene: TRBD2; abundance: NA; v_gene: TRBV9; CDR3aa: CASSVVSGGDTQYF; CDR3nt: TGTGCCAGCAGCGTAGTTAGCGGGGGAGATACGCAGTATTTT
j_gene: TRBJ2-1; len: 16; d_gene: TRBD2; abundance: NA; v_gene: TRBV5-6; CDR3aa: CASSFSSGGHFYEQFF; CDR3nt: TGTGCCAGCAGCTTTTCAAGCGGGGGTCATTTTTATGAGCAGTTCTTC
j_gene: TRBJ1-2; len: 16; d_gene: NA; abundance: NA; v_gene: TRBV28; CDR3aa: CASSLRWGQPLWGYTF; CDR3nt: TGTGCCAGCAGTTTGCGTTGGGGGCAGCCTCTATGGGGCTACACCTTC
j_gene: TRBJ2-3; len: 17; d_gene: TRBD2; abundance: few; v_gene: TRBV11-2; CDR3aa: CASSYGTSPISTDTQYF; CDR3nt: TGTGCCAGCAGCTACGGGACTAGCCCCATAAGCACAGATACGCAGTATTTT
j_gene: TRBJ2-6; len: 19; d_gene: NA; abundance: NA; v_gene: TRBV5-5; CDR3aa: CASSLKESPPLSGANVLTF; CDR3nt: TGTGCCAGCAGCTTGAAGGAAAGCCCACCTCTCTCTGGGGCCAACGTCCTGACTTTC
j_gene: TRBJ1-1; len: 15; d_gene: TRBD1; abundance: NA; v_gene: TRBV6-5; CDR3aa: CASSSQGAVKTEAFF; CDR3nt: TGTGCCAGCAGTTCCCAGGGGGCTGTAAAAACTGAAGCTTTCTTT
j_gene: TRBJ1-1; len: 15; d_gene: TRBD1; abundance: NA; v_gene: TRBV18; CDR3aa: CASSLMTGESTEAFF; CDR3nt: TGTGCCAGCTCACTAATGACAGGGGAAAGCACTGAAGCTTTCTTT
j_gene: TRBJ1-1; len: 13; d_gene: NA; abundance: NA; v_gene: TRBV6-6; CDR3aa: CASRPQGGDEAFF; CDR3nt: TGTGCCAGCAGGCCACAGGGAGGGGATGAAGCTTTCTTT
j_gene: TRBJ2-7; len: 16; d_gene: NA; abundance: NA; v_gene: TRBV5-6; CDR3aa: CASSLGPETGPYEQYF; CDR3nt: TGTGCCAGCAGCTTGGGCCCCGAGACAGGTCCCTACGAGCAGTACTTC
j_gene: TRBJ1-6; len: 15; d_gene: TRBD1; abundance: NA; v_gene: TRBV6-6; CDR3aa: CASSYKTGDNSPLHF; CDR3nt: TGTGCCAGCAGTTACAAGACAGGGGATAATTCACCCCTCCACTTT
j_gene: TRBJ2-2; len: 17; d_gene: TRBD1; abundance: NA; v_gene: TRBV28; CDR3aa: CASSLLPGQGGTGELFF; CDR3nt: TGTGCCAGCAGTTTATTGCCGGGACAGGGAGGCACCGGGGAGCTGTTTTTT
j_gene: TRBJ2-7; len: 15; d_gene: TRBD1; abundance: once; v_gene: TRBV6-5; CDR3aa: CASSYFAGGAGGQYF; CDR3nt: TGTGCCAGCAGTTACTTCGCAGGGGGCGCCGGGGGGCAGTACTTC
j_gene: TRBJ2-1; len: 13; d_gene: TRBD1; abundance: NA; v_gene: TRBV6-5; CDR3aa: CASSRGQGNEQFF; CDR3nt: TGTGCCAGCAGCCGCGGACAGGGCAATGAGCAGTTCTTC
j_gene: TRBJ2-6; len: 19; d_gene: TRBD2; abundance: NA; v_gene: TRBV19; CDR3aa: CASSIDLAGGYSGANVLTF; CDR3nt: TGTGCCAGTAGTATAGATCTAGCGGGGGGGTACTCTGGGGCCAACGTCCTGACTTTC
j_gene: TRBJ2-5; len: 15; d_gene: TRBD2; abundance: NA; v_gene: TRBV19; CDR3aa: CASSSQRGNQETQYF; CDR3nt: TGTGCCAGTAGTAGCCAGCGGGGGAACCAAGAGACCCAGTACTTC
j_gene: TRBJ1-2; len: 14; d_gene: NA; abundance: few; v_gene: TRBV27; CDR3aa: CASSADGANYGYTF; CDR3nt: TGTGCCAGCAGCGCGGACGGAGCTAACTATGGCTACACCTTC
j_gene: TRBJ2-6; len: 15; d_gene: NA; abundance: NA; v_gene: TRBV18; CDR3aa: CASSIQGSGANVLTF; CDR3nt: TGTGCCAGCTCAATACAGGGCTCTGGGGCCAACGTCCTGACTTTC
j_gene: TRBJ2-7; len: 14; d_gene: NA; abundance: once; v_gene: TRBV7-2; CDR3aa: CASSLGGTLYEQYF; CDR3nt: TGTGCCAGCAGCTTAGGAGGGACTCTTTACGAGCAGTACTTC
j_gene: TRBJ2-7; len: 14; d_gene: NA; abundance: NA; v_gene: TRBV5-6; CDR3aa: CASSPWNVRYEQYF; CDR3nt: TGTGCCAGCAGCCCCTGGAACGTCCGTTACGAGCAGTACTTC